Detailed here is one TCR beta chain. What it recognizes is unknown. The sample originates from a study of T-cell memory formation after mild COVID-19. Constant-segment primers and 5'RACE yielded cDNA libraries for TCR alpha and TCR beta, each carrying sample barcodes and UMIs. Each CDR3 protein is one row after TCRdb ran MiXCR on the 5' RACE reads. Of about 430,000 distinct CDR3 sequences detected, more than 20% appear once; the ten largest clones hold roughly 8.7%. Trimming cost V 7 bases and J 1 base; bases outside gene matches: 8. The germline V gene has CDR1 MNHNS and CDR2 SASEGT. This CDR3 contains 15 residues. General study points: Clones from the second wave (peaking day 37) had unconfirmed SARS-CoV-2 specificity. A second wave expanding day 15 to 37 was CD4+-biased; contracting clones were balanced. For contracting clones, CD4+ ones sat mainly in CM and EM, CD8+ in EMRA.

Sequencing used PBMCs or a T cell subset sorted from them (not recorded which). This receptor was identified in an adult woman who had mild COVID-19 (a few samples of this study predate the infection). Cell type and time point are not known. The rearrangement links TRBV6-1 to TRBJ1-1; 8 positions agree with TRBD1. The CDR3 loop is CASKTSDRANTEAFF. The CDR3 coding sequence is TGTGCCAGCAAAACCTCGGACAGGGCGAACACTGAAGCTTTCTTT.